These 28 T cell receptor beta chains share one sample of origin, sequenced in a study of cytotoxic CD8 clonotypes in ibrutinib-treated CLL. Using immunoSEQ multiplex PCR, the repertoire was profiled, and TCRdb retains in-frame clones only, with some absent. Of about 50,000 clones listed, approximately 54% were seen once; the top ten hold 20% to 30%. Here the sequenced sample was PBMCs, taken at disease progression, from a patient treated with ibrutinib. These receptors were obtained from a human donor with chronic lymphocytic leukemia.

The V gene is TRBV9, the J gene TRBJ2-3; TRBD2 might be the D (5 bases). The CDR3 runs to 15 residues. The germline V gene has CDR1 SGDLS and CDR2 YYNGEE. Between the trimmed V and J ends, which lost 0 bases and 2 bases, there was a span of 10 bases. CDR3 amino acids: CASSVGGAITDTQYF. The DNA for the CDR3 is TGTGCCAGCAGCGTAGGGGGAGCGATCACAGATACGCAGTATTTT.

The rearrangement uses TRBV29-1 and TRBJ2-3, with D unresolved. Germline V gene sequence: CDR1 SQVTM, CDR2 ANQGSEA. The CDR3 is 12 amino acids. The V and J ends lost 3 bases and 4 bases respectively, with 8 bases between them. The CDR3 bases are TGCAGCGTTGACCCTGGGGCAGATACGCAGTATTTT. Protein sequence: CSVDPGADTQYF.

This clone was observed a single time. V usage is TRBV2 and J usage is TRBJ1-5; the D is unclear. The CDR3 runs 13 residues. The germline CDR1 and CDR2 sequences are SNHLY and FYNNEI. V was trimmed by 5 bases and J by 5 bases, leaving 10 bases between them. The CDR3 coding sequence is TGTGCCAGCAGTCCCGAAGCCGATCAGCCCCAGCATTTT. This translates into CASSPEADQPQHF.

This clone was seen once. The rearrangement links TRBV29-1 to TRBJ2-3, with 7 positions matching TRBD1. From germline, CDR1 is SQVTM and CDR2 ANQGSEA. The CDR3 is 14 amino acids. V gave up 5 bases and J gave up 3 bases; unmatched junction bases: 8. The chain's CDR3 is CSVSRGGGTDTQYF. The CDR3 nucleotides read TGCAGCGTTAGCCGAGGGGGCGGGACAGATACGCAGTATTTT.

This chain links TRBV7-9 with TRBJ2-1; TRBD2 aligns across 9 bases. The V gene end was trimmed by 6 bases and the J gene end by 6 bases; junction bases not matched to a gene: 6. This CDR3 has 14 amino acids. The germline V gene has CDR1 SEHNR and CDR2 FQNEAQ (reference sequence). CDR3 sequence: CASSPTTSGNEQFF. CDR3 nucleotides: TGTGCCAGCAGTCCAACGACTAGCGGCAATGAGCAGTTCTTC. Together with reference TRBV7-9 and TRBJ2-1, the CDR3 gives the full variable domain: DTGVSQNPRHKITKRGQNVTFRCDPISEHNRLYWYRQTLGQGPEFLTYFQNEAQLEKSRLLSDRFSAERPKGSFSTLEIQRTEQGDSAMYLCASSPTTSGNEQFFGPGTRLTVL.

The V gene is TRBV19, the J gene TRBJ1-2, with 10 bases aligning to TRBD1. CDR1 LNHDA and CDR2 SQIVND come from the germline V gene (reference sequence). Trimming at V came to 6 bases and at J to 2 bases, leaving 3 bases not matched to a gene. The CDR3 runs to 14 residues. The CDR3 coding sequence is TGTGCCAGTAGGACAGGGGGCGAGAACTATGGCTACACCTTC. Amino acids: CASRTGGENYGYTF.

The CDR3, as DNA: TGTGCCAGCAGCTCAGATAAACAGGGACTGGATGGCTACACCTTC. Translated, it gives CASSSDKQGLDGYTF. The chain joins TRBV7-2 to TRBJ1-2, with D possibly TRBD1 on 6 matching bases. V lost 4 bases, J lost 6 bases, and 18 bases lay in between. Germline V gene lookup returns CDR1 SGHTA and CDR2 FQGNSA. The length of the CDR3 is 15 residues.

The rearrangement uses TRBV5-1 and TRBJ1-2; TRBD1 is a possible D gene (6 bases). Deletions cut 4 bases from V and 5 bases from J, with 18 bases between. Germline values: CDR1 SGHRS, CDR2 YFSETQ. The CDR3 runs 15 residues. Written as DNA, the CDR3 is TGCGCCAGCAGCCGAACTGGACAGATTGAGTATGGCTACACCTTC. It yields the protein CASSRTGQIEYGYTF.

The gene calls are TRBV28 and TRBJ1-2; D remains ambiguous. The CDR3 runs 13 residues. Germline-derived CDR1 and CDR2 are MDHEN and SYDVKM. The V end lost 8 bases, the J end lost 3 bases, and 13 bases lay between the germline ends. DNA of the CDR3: TGTGCCAGCGTCAAGGGAGTGGACTATGGCTACACCTTC. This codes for CASVKGVDYGYTF.

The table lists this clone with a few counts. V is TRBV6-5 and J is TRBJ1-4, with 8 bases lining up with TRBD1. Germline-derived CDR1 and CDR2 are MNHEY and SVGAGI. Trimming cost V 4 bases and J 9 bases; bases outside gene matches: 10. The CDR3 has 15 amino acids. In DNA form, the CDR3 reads TGTGCCAGCAGTTCCAAAACCGGGACAGGAAAAAAACTGTTTTTT. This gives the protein CASSSKTGTGKKLFF.

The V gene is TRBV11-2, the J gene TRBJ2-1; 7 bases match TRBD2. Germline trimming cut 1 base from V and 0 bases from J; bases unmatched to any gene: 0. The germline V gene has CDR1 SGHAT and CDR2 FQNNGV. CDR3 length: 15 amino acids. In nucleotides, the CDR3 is TGTGCCAGCAGCTTAGGCGGGAGCTCCTACAATGAGCAGTTCTTC. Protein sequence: CASSLGGSSYNEQFF.

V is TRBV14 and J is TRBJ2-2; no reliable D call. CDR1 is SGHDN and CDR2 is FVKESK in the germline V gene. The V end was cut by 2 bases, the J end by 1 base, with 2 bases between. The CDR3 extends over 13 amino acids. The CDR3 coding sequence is TGTGCCAGCAGCCAACAGAACACCGGGGAGCTGTTTTTT. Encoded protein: CASSQQNTGELFF.

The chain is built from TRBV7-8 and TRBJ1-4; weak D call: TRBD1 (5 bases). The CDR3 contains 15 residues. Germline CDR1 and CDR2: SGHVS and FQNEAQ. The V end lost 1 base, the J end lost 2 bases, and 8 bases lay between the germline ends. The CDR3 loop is CASSLGTTTNEKLFF. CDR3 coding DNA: TGTGCCAGCAGCTTAGGGACAACTACTAATGAAAAACTGTTTTTT.

CDR3 residues: CAWSVTGAGELFF. The CDR3 bases are TGTGCCTGGAGTGTAACGGGCGCCGGGGAGCTGTTTTTT. This chain uses TRBV30 with TRBJ2-2; D remains unclear. Trimming removed 0 bases from V and 6 bases from J, with 8 bases in between. The CDR3 totals 13 residues. Germline CDR1 is GTSNPN and CDR2 is SVGIG (reference sequence).

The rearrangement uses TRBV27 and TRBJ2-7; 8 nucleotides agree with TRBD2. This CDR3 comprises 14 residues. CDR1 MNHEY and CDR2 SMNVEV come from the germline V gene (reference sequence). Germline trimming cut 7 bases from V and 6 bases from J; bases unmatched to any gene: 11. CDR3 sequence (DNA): TGTGCCAGCACCGGGGGGGGAGGGTTTGGCGAGCAGTACTTC. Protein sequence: CASTGGGGFGEQYF.

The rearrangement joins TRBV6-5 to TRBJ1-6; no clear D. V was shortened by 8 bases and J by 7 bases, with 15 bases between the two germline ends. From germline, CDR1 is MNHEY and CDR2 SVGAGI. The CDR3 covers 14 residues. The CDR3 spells CASHYNPENSPLHF. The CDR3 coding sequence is TGTGCCAGCCATTACAACCCAGAGAATTCACCCCTCCACTTT.

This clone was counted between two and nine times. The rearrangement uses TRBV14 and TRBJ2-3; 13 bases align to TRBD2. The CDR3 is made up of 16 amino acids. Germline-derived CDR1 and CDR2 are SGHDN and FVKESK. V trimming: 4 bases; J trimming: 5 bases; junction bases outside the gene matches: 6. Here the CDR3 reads CASSPGRLAGGDTQYF. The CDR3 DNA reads TGTGCCAGCAGCCCAGGTCGACTAGCGGGAGGAGATACGCAGTATTTT.

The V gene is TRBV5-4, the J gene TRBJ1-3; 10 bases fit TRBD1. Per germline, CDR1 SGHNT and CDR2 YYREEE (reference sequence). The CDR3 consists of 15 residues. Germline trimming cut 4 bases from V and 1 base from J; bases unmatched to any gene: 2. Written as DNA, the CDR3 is TGTGCCAGCAGCGTGGGACAGGGGTCTGGAAACACCATATATTTT. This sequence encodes CASSVGQGSGNTIYF. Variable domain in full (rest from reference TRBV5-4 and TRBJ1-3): ETGVTQSPTHLIKTRGQQVTLRCSSQSGHNTVSWYQQALGQGPQFIFQYYREEENGRGNFPPRFSGLQFPNYSSELNVNALELDDSALYLCASSVGQGSGNTIYFGEGSWLTVV.

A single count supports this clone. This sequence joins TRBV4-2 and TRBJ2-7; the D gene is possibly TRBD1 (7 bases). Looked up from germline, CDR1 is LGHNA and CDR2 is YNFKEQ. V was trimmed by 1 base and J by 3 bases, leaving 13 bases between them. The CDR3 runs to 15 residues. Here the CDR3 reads CASSQGGTADYEQYF. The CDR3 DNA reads TGTGCCAGCAGCCAAGGCGGGACAGCGGACTACGAGCAGTACTTC.

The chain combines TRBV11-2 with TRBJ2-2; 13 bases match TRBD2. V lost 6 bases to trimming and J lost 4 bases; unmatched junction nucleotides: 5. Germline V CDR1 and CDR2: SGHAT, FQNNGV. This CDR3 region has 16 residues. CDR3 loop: CASSVLAGGPTGELFF. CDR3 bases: TGTGCCAGCAGTGTACTAGCGGGAGGGCCCACCGGGGAGCTGTTTTTT. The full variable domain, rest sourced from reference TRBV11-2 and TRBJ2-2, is EAGVAQSPRYKIIEKRQSVAFWCNPISGHATLYWYQQILGQGPKLLIQFQNNGVVDDSQLPKDRFSAERLKGVDSTLKIQPAKLEDSAVYLCASSVLAGGPTGELFFGEGSRLTVL.

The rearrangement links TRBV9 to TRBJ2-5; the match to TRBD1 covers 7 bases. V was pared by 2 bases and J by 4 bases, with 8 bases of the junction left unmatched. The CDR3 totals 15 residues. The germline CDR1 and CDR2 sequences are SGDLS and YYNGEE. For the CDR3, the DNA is TGTGCCAGCAGCGTCAGTTTCAACAGGGGAGAGACCCAGTACTTC. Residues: CASSVSFNRGETQYF. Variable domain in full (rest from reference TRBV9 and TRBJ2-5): DSGVTQTPKHLITATGQRVTLRCSPRSGDLSVYWYQQSLDQGLQFLIQYYNGEERAKGNILERFSAQQFPDLHSELNLSSLELGDSALYFCASSVSFNRGETQYFGPGTRLLVL.

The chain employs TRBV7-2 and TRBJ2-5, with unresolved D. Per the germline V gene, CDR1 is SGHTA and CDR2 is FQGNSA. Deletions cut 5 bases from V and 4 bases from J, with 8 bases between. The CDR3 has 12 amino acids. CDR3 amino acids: CASSRLTETQYF. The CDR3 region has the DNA TGTGCCAGCAGCCGCCTCACAGAGACCCAGTACTTC.

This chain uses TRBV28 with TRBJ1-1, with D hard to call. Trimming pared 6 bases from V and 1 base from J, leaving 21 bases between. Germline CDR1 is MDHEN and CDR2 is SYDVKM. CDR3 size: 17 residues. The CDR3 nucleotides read TGTGCCAGCAGAGTACTCGAGGAATCTGGTGCGAACACTGAAGCTTTCTTT. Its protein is CASRVLEESGANTEAFF.

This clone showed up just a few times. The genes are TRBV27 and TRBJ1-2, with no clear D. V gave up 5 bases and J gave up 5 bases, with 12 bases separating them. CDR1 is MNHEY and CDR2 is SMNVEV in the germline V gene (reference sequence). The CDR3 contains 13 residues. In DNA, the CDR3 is TGTGCCAGCAGTCCAGACTGGGGATATGGCTACACCTTC. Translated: CASSPDWGYGYTF.

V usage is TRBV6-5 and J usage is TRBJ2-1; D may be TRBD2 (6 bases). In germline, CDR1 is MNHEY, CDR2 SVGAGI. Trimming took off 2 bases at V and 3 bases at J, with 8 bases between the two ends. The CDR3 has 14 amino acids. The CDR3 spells CASSYGGVYNEQFF. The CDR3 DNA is TGTGCCAGCAGTTACGGCGGGGTCTACAATGAGCAGTTCTTC.

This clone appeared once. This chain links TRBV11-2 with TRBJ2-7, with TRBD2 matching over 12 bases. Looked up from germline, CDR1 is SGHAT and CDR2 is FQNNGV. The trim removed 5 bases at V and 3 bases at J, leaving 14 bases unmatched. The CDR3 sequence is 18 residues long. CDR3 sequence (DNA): TGTGCCAGCAGCATCCGACTAGCGGGGGAGGCCCCTCTCTACGAGCAGTACTTC. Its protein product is CASSIRLAGEAPLYEQYF.

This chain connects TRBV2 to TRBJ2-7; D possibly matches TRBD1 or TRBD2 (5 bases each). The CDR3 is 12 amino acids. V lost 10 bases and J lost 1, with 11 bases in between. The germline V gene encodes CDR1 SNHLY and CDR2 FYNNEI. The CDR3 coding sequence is TGTGCCATCCGGGGCGGTTCCTACGAGCAGTACTTC. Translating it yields CAIRGGSYEQYF.

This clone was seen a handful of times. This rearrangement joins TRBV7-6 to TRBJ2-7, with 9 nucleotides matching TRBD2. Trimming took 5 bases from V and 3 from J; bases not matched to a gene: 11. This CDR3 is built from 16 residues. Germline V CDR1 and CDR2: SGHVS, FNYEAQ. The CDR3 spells CASSPIEGSGSYEQYF. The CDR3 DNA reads TGTGCCAGCAGCCCTATTGAGGGTAGCGGGAGCTACGAGCAGTACTTC.